Listed below are T cell receptor beta chains from one sample, sequenced in a study of pediatric ulcerative colitis. Assay: immunoSEQ multiplex PCR; the TCRdb copy retains only in-frame clones and omits some. Here the sample spans about 17,000 clones, roughly 70% being singletons. The sequencing sample was made of gut tissue. The source of these receptors is a girl aged 10-17 years with moderate ulcerative colitis. The CDR3 runs from the conserved cysteine through the conserved F or W. The D gene is left open where the match is weak. Some rows have no size entry. The others give once, few or many, or a class for an expanded clone.

D gene: NA; J gene: TRBJ2-3; V gene: TRBV5-1; clone size: few; CDR3 protein: CASSLEGRDTDTQYF; CDR3 DNA: TGCGCCAGCAGCTTGGAAGGCAGGGACACAGATACGCAGTATTTT
D gene: TRBD2; J gene: TRBJ2-1; V gene: TRBV15; clone size: NA; CDR3 protein: CATSRGEAGGPRNEQFF; CDR3 DNA: TGTGCCACCAGCAGAGGAGAAGCGGGAGGGCCAAGAAATGAGCAGTTCTTC
D gene: NA; J gene: TRBJ2-7; V gene: TRBV21-1; clone size: NA; CDR3 protein: CASSKIGYF; CDR3 DNA: TGTGCCAGCAGCAAAATTGGCTACTTC
D gene: TRBD1; J gene: TRBJ2-6; V gene: TRBV19; clone size: NA; CDR3 protein: CATHTGTVVSGANVLTF; CDR3 DNA: TGTGCCACCCATACCGGGACAGTTGTCTCTGGGGCCAACGTCCTGACTTTC
D gene: NA; J gene: TRBJ2-5; V gene: TRBV6-4; clone size: NA; CDR3 protein: CASSEDGAGTQYF; CDR3 DNA: TGTGCCAGCAGTGAAGACGGGGCAGGGACCCAGTACTTC
D gene: TRBD2; J gene: TRBJ2-1; V gene: TRBV7-9; clone size: NA; CDR3 protein: CASSAPRLAGGLEQFF; CDR3 DNA: TGTGCCAGCAGCGCTCCTCGACTAGCGGGAGGTCTTGAGCAGTTCTTC
D gene: TRBD1; J gene: TRBJ1-2; V gene: TRBV18; clone size: NA; CDR3 protein: CASSLTIPRTGNYGYTF; CDR3 DNA: TGTGCCAGCTCACTTACCATCCCCAGGACAGGGAACTATGGCTACACCTTC
D gene: NA; J gene: TRBJ2-5; V gene: TRBV7-8; clone size: NA; CDR3 protein: CASSLSVWEQETQYF; CDR3 DNA: TGTGCCAGCAGCTTATCGGTCTGGGAACAAGAGACCCAGTACTTC
D gene: NA; J gene: TRBJ1-5; V gene: TRBV11-2; clone size: once; CDR3 protein: CASSLGGGIGKPQHF; CDR3 DNA: TGTGCCAGCAGCTTAGGAGGGGGTATCGGAAAGCCCCAGCATTTT
D gene: TRBD1; J gene: TRBJ2-2; V gene: TRBV5-1; clone size: NA; CDR3 protein: CASSLTGTENTGELFF; CDR3 DNA: TGCGCCAGCAGCTTAACCGGGACAGAGAACACCGGGGAGCTGTTTTTT
D gene: NA; J gene: TRBJ2-2; V gene: TRBV2; clone size: NA; CDR3 protein: CASGRGLANTGELFF; CDR3 DNA: TGTGCCAGCGGGAGGGGGTTAGCGAACACCGGGGAGCTGTTTTTT
D gene: TRBD1; J gene: TRBJ1-2; V gene: TRBV20-1; clone size: NA; CDR3 protein: CSARRRDRDPF; CDR3 DNA: TGCAGTGCCCGACGGCGGGACAGGGACCCCTTC
D gene: TRBD2; J gene: TRBJ2-3; V gene: TRBV2; clone size: NA; CDR3 protein: CASRSPTSGSRGDNTDTQYF; CDR3 DNA: TGTGCCAGCAGATCCCCCACTAGCGGGAGTCGGGGGGATAACACAGATACGCAGTATTTT
D gene: NA; J gene: TRBJ1-2; V gene: TRBV12-1; clone size: NA; CDR3 protein: CASSSGGGCGYTF; CDR3 DNA: TGTGCCAGCAGTTCGGGGGGCGGGTGTGGCTACACCTTC
D gene: TRBD2; J gene: TRBJ2-1; V gene: TRBV7-7; clone size: NA; CDR3 protein: CASSIGTSGSNEQFF; CDR3 DNA: TGTGCTAGCAGCATAGGGACTAGCGGGAGCAATGAGCAGTTCTTC
D gene: TRBD2; J gene: TRBJ2-7; V gene: TRBV4-2; clone size: NA; CDR3 protein: CASSQEGGLAGSYEQYF; CDR3 DNA: TGTGCCAGCAGCCAAGAAGGCGGACTAGCGGGCTCCTACGAGCAGTACTTC
D gene: NA; J gene: TRBJ2-7; V gene: TRBV19; clone size: once; CDR3 protein: CASSTIATGAYEQYF; CDR3 DNA: TGTGCCAGTAGTACGATTGCGACTGGCGCCTACGAGCAGTACTTC
D gene: TRBD2; J gene: TRBJ2-3; V gene: TRBV7-7; clone size: NA; CDR3 protein: CASSLAGGDTDTQYF; CDR3 DNA: TGTGCTAGCAGCTTAGCGGGAGGGGACACAGATACGCAGTATTTT
D gene: TRBD2; J gene: TRBJ2-3; V gene: TRBV7-9; clone size: few; CDR3 protein: CASSSRLAAFTDTQYF; CDR3 DNA: TGTGCCAGCAGCTCGAGACTAGCGGCCTTCACAGATACGCAGTATTTT
D gene: TRBD1; J gene: TRBJ1-4; V gene: TRBV7-6; clone size: NA; CDR3 protein: CASSHFPQGATNEKLFF; CDR3 DNA: TGTGCCAGCAGCCATTTTCCCCAGGGGGCAACTAATGAAAAACTGTTTTTT
D gene: TRBD2; J gene: TRBJ2-7; V gene: TRBV28; clone size: NA; CDR3 protein: CASSLWGGRGTATYEQYF; CDR3 DNA: TGTGCCAGCAGTTTATGGGGGGGGAGAGGGACGGCCACCTACGAGCAGTACTTC
D gene: TRBD2; J gene: TRBJ2-7; V gene: TRBV6-1; clone size: once; CDR3 protein: CASSDRLAGAYEQYF; CDR3 DNA: TGTGCCAGCAGTGATAGGCTAGCGGGTGCCTACGAGCAGTACTTC
D gene: NA; J gene: TRBJ2-1; V gene: TRBV4-1; clone size: NA; CDR3 protein: CASSQEARTEQFF; CDR3 DNA: TGCGCCAGCAGCCAAGAGGCTAGAACTGAGCAGTTCTTC
D gene: NA; J gene: TRBJ1-6; V gene: TRBV5-6; clone size: NA; CDR3 protein: CASSLVPRRDSPLHF; CDR3 DNA: TGTGCCAGCAGCTTGGTTCCCCGACGCGATTCACCCCTCCACTTT
D gene: NA; J gene: TRBJ1-4; V gene: TRBV7-6; clone size: NA; CDR3 protein: CASSLGRDNRVGEKLFF; CDR3 DNA: TGTGCCAGCAGCTTAGGACGGGATAACAGGGTGGGTGAAAAACTGTTTTTT
D gene: NA; J gene: TRBJ2-3; V gene: TRBV2; clone size: NA; CDR3 protein: CASSVDSGNTQYF; CDR3 DNA: TGTGCCAGCAGTGTAGACTCCGGTAATACGCAGTATTTT
D gene: NA; J gene: TRBJ1-1; V gene: TRBV30; clone size: NA; CDR3 protein: CAWGDILKAFF; CDR3 DNA: TGTGCCTGGGGGGACATTCTGAAGGCTTTCTTT
D gene: NA; J gene: TRBJ2-5; V gene: TRBV4-1; clone size: NA; CDR3 protein: CASSQLLRETQYF; CDR3 DNA: TGCGCCAGCAGCCAATTATTGAGGGAGACCCAGTACTTC